The rows below give T cell receptor beta chains drawn from one sample of a study of identical twins. TCRdb re-called the 5' RACE reads with MiXCR, one entry per CDR3 protein. The data show approximately 620,000 distinct CDR3 sequences, 8% to 9% seen once. Separately, the same data were catalogued under a study of yellow fever vaccine responses in identical twins.

Sequenced: PBMCs. Receptors originate from a woman between 18 and 29 years old in good health. CDR3s include the opening cysteine and the closing phenylalanine or tryptophan. The order of the fields is clone size, D gene, J gene, V gene, CDR3 length, CDR3 DNA, CDR3 protein. A D gene is named only where the DNA matches it firmly. Clone size is stated in some rows and not others, as once, few, many or a class when expanded.

. | . | TRBJ2-3 | TRBV27 | 13 | TGTGCCAGCAGTTTATTGGCGGGGCATACGCAGTATTTT | CASSLLAGHTQYF
few | . | TRBJ2-7 | TRBV20-1 | 14 | TGCAGTGCACTGGGCCGGGACAACACCTACGAGCAGTACTTC | CSALGRDNTYEQYF
. | . | TRBJ2-1 | TRBV11-2 | 16 | TGTGCCAGCAGCTTAATGTCGTGGACTTCTTACAATGAGCAGTTCTTC | CASSLMSWTSYNEQFF
. | TRBD2 | TRBJ2-1 | TRBV2 | 13 | TGTGCCAGCTGGGTGGCGGGAGACCATGAGCAGTTCTTC | CASWVAGDHEQFF
few | . | TRBJ2-2 | TRBV15 | 14 | TGTGCCACCAGCAGAGACTCTCCCACCGGGGAGCTGTTTTTT | CATSRDSPTGELFF
many | . | TRBJ2-5 | TRBV5-5 | 12 | TGTGCCAGCAGCATCAGGGAGGAGACCCAGTACTTC | CASSIREETQYF
. | TRBD2 | TRBJ2-3 | TRBV14 | 16 | TGTGCCAGCAGCCAAGGAAGCGGGGGGGCCTTAGATACGCAGTATTTT | CASSQGSGGALDTQYF
. | . | TRBJ2-4 | TRBV2 | 16 | TGTGCCAGCAGCCGGAGGGATACCCTAGCCAAAAACATTCAGTACTTC | CASSRRDTLAKNIQYF
many | . | TRBJ1-4 | TRBV28 | 16 | TGTGCCAGCAGTTTATACGGCTCACCCCAGAGTGAAAAACTGTTTTTT | CASSLYGSPQSEKLFF
many | TRBD1 | TRBJ2-7 | TRBV5-1 | 15 | TGCGCCAGCAGCTTCCCGGGACAGGGGATCTACGAGCAGTACTTC | CASSFPGQGIYEQYF
many | . | TRBJ2-2 | TRBV11-2 | 15 | TGTGCCAGCAGCTCGCTGGGGGGTAACACCGGGGAGCTGTTTTTT | CASSSLGGNTGELFF
. | TRBD2 | TRBJ2-1 | TRBV20-1 | 15 | TGCAGTGCCCATCCCGGGACTAGGCTGAACAATGAGCAGTTCTTC | CSAHPGTRLNNEQFF
few | TRBD1 | TRBJ1-4 | TRBV9 | 14 | TGTGCCAGCAACTCAGGGGGCCTTAATGAAAAACTGTTTTTT | CASNSGGLNEKLFF
few | TRBD1 | TRBJ1-1 | TRBV11-2 | 15 | TGTGCCAGCAGCCAACAGGGGGCTCTGAACACTGAAGCTTTCTTT | CASSQQGALNTEAFF
. | . | TRBJ2-1 | TRBV7-2 | 14 | TGTGCCAGCAGCTTAGACAGGCCCGGCAATGAGCAGTTCTTC | CASSLDRPGNEQFF
many | . | TRBJ2-1 | TRBV5-1 | 17 | TGCGCCAGCAGCACGCCACCGGGACACTCAGTCTACAATGAGCAGTTCTTC | CASSTPPGHSVYNEQFF
. | TRBD1 | TRBJ2-3 | TRBV28 | 15 | TGTGCCAGCAGTCCGGGACAGGGGGCTTTGGATACGCAGTATTTT | CASSPGQGALDTQYF
few | TRBD1 | TRBJ2-7 | TRBV20-1 | 15 | TGCAGTGCCAACCCCCGAAGGACAGGGACCTACGAGCAGTACTTC | CSANPRRTGTYEQYF
. | TRBD1 | TRBJ2-5 | TRBV7-2 | 14 | TGTGCCAGCAGCCCGGGGACAGACCTACGGACCCAGTACTTC | CASSPGTDLRTQYF
few | TRBD1 | TRBJ2-7 | TRBV5-1 | 14 | TGCGCCAGCAGCTTGGCCGGGACAGGGTCCGAGCAGTACTTC | CASSLAGTGSEQYF
. | . | TRBJ2-3 | TRBV5-6 | 15 | TGTGCCAGCAGCCGAGGAGGGGTCAGCACAGATACGCAGTATTTT | CASSRGGVSTDTQYF
few | . | TRBJ2-3 | TRBV6-2/TRBV6-3 | 13 | TGTGCCAGCAGCCCTACACCCACAGATACGCAGTATTTT | CASSPTPTDTQYF